These 17 T cell receptor beta chains originate from one sample sequenced in a study of blood T cells in healthy people across ages. The authors ran a second PCR of roughly 6 to 12 cycles using a sample-barcoded 5' primer and a J-beta primer mix. TCRdb independently ran MiXCR on the 5' RACE reads; one entry per CDR3 protein. Here the sample spans almost 1 million distinct CDR3 sequences, roughly 51% being singletons. The sample taken for sequencing was blood. The receptors shown here come from a woman aged 55-69 years in good health.

This clonotype was detected once. V is TRBV20-1 and J is TRBJ1-2, with D uncertain. V gave up 8 bases and J gave up 4 bases, with 8 bases separating them. Per the germline V gene, CDR1 is DFQATT and CDR2 is SNEGSKA (reference sequence). The CDR3 has 10 amino acids. The CDR3 sequence: CSPLAYGYTF. In nucleotides, the CDR3 is TGCAGTCCCCTAGCCTATGGCTACACCTTC.

The rearrangement uses TRBV15 and TRBJ2-4; no reliable D call. This CDR3 spans 13 amino acids. V was pared by 6 bases and J by 2 bases, with 8 bases between. In germline, CDR1 is LNHNV, CDR2 YYDKDF (reference sequence). CDR3 nucleotide sequence: TGTGCCACCAGAGGGTATACCAAAAACATTCAGTACTTC. Amino acid sequence: CATRGYTKNIQYF.

The chain links TRBV7-2 to TRBJ2-2, with D possibly being TRBD2 (6 bases). Trimming left V 4 bases short and J 5 bases short, with 14 bases between. Germline-derived CDR1 and CDR2 are SGHTA and FQGNSA. The CDR3 runs 15 residues. CDR3 residues: CASSSLASVTGELFF. The CDR3 region has the DNA TGTGCCAGCAGCTCCCTTGCTAGCGTAACCGGGGAGCTGTTTTTT.

Points on this clonotype: Compared with germline, one end of the junction differs, possibly owing to a read error. V and J are TRBV4-2 and TRBJ2-7; D may match TRBD1 or TRBD2 (5 bases each). The CDR3 loop spans 12 amino acids. Germline V gene sequence: CDR1 LGHNA, CDR2 YNFKEQ. CDR3 loop: CASSQDEGNEQF. The CDR3 DNA reads as TGTGCCAGCAGCCAAGATGAGGGGAATGAGCAGTTC.

The chain uses TRBV7-9 and TRBJ2-5, with a possible D match to TRBD2 (5 bases). The germline gives CDR1 SEHNR, CDR2 FQNEAQ (reference sequence). The germline V and J ends were trimmed by 5 bases and 3 bases, with 16 bases remaining between them. This CDR3 comprises 15 residues. This CDR3 reads CASSLPGTREETQYF. CDR3 DNA: TGTGCCAGCAGCCTCCCGGGAACCCGTGAAGAGACCCAGTACTTC.

There are a few counts of this clonotype. This chain uses TRBV2 with TRBJ2-1; 10 nucleotides line up with TRBD2. Germline lookup yields CDR1 SNHLY and CDR2 FYNNEI. CDR3 size: 13 residues. The V and J ends lost 11 bases and 3 bases, in that order; junction bases with no gene match: 4. CDR3 in DNA: TGTGCCGGGGGACTAGCGATCTACAATGAGCAGTTCTTC. As protein: CAGGLAIYNEQFF.

The gene calls are TRBV12-3 or TRBV12-4 and TRBJ2-1; TRBD2 agrees at 10 bases. The DNA end is more similar to TRBJ2-7, so the J call may be wrong. The CDR3 consists of 17 residues. CDR3 in amino acids: CASSPGGLASSYNEQYF. The CDR3 nucleotides read TGTGCCAGCAGTCCGGGGGGACTAGCGAGCTCCTACAATGAGCAGTACTTC.

V and J are TRBV9 and TRBJ1-4; D remains unclear. The CDR3 covers 15 residues. V was trimmed by 4 bases and J by 0 bases, leaving 10 bases between them. The germline V gene encodes CDR1 SGDLS and CDR2 YYNGEE. The CDR3 nucleotides are TGTGCCAGCAGCCCCAGTCCCGCAACTAATGAAAAACTGTTTTTT. This encodes CASSPSPATNEKLFF.

V usage is TRBV15 and J usage is TRBJ2-4, with D possibly being TRBD1 (7 bases). CDR1 is LNHNV and CDR2 is YYDKDF in the germline V gene (reference sequence). Deletions cut 4 bases from V and 4 bases from J, with 14 bases between. There are 15 residues in the CDR3. The CDR3 DNA follows: TGTGCCACCAGCAACCGCCAGGGGGGTAAAAACATTCAGTACTTC. It codes for CATSNRQGGKNIQYF.

Concerning this clonotype: A read error may produce the germline difference seen at one junction end. J is TRBJ2-6 and V is TRBV12-3 or TRBV12-4; maybe TRBD1 (6 bases). CDR3 length: 19 amino acids. The CDR3 protein is CASSSQLGAGNSGANVLTF. CDR3 DNA sequence: TGTGCCAGCAGTTCCCAATTGGGGGCAGGAAACTCTGGGGCCAACGTTCTGACTTTC.

This clonotype was observed a few times. This rearrangement joins TRBV29-1 to TRBJ2-7, with D possibly matching TRBD2 (6 bases). This CDR3 has 12 residues. Deletions cut 6 bases from V and 4 bases from J, with 13 bases between. CDR1 SQVTM and CDR2 ANQGSEA come from the germline V gene. The CDR3 coding sequence is TGCAGCGTCCAACCGCGGGGTTACGAGCAGTACTTC. Its protein is CSVQPRGYEQYF.

The V call is TRBV4-3, the J call TRBJ2-3; D possibly matches TRBD1 or TRBD2 (5 bases each). The CDR3 runs to 16 residues. Per the germline V gene, CDR1 is LGHNA and CDR2 is YSLEER. Trimming cost V 1 base and J 7 bases, with 18 bases left between them. This CDR3 reads CASSQGTGRGSNTQYF. The CDR3 nucleotides read TGCGCCAGCAGCCAAGGAACGGGACGGGGCTCCAATACGCAGTATTTT.

This rearrangement joins TRBV7-9 to TRBJ2-5, with a tentative D call TRBD2 (6 bases). Germline V gene sequence: CDR1 SEHNR, CDR2 FQNEAQ (reference sequence). There are 15 residues in the CDR3. Trimming left V 4 bases short and J 11 bases short, with 23 bases between. The CDR3 region is CASSSIADSYNEQYF. The DNA of the CDR3 is TGTGCCAGCAGCTCGATAGCGGATTCCTACAATGAGCAGTACTTC.

This chain uses TRBV7-9 with TRBJ2-1; D remains ambiguous. Germline V gene sequence: CDR1 SEHNR, CDR2 FQNEAQ (reference sequence). Trimming removed 5 bases at V and 6 bases at J, with 8 bases between. This CDR3 comprises 12 residues. DNA for the CDR3: TGTGCCAGCAGCCTCGTCAGCAATGAGCAGTTCTTC. Protein product: CASSLVSNEQFF.

In regard to this clonotype: Mismatch with germline at one junction end may stem from a read error. The chain couples TRBV4-3 to TRBJ2-7; TRBD1 might be the D (5 bases). CDR1 is LGHNA and CDR2 is YSLEER in the germline V gene. The CDR3 is 15 amino acids. This CDR3 reads CPSSQGNQGSYEQYF. DNA of the CDR3: TGCCCCAGCAGCCAAGGAAATCAGGGCTCCTACGAGCAGTACTTC.

CDR3 sequence reads: CASSPQGGDTQYF. The CDR3 DNA follows: TGTGCCAGCTCCCCCCAGGGAGGGGATACGCAGTATTTT. The V call is TRBV18, the J call TRBJ2-3; 7 bases are shared with TRBD2. Germline CDR1 and CDR2: KGHSH and LQKENI. The CDR3 runs 13 residues. Losses at the gene ends were 6 bases for V and 6 bases for J; bases not matched to a gene: 6.

This clonotype turned up a few times. This chain joins TRBV7-9 and TRBJ2-7, with D possibly TRBD2 on 5 matching bases. CDR3 length: 12 residues. Trimming took 3 bases from V and 7 from J, leaving 10 bases between them. Germline-derived CDR1 and CDR2 are SEHNR and FQNEAQ (reference sequence). CDR3 loop: CASSFIPGEQYF. CDR3 DNA sequence: TGTGCCAGCAGCTTCATTCCGGGGGAGCAGTACTTC.